Below are 3 T cell receptor beta chains sequenced from a single sample in a study of blood T cell repertoires in COVID-19 (dated by TCRdb to the early 2020s). The protocol used for the library was the immunoSEQ multiplex PCR assay. What TCRdb holds here is the immuneACCESS table cut down to in-frame rearrangements. Part of the clones is not present; checked against another copy, under half of the missing clones reflect an unresolved V gene, and the others are unexplained. In all, the sample holds hundreds of thousands of clones, and 88% of those were seen once. 7% to 8% of the sample rests with the top ten. The material sequenced was peripheral blood. All receptors come from a woman between 65 and 79 years old with COVID-19, enrolled during active disease.

The chain joins TRBV28 to TRBJ2-3; 8 nucleotides line up with TRBD2. V shed 6 bases and J 4 bases; nucleotides not matched to a gene: 6. The V gene's germline CDR1 is MDHEN and CDR2 SYDVKM. This CDR3 comprises 14 residues. The chain's CDR3 is CASRGTSLADTQYF. The CDR3 DNA sequence: TGTGCCAGCAGGGGGACTAGTCTCGCAGATACGCAGTATTTT.

This clone has only a few counts. Other DNA sequences within the sample encode an identical CDR3. V and J are TRBV5-1 and TRBJ1-1, with D perhaps TRBD1 (5 bases). Trimming took 4 bases from V and 1 from J, leaving 8 bases between them. The germline CDR1 and CDR2 sequences are SGHRS and YFSETQ. The CDR3 totals 13 residues. CDR3 DNA: TGCGCCAGCAGCCCTACAGGGAACACTGAAGCTTTCTTT. Protein product: CASSPTGNTEAFF.

The gene calls are TRBV5-1 and TRBJ1-1; 7 bases match TRBD1. The germline V gene encodes CDR1 SGHRS and CDR2 YFSETQ. The length of the CDR3 is 15 residues. With 4 bases clipped from V and 1 base from J, the junction kept 7 bases outside the gene matches. The CDR3 DNA reads as TGCGCCAGCAGCAAAGAGACAGGGAAGAACACTGAAGCTTTCTTT. This translates into CASSKETGKNTEAFF.